This T cell receptor (beta chain) derives from a study of early stage breast cancer tumors. With 2 bases removed from V and 5 bases from J, the gap between germline ends came to 3 bases. This CDR3 comprises 12 residues. Germline V gene data show CDR1 as SGHVS and CDR2 as FNYEAQ. TCRdb's table, derived via immunoSEQ multiplex PCR, lists solely in-frame clones and lacks some. Of 30,000 to 35,000 clones listed, almost 75% are singletons. Material for sequencing was blood. The receptor was isolated from a person aged 40-50 years with breast cancer. The V call is TRBV7-6, the J call TRBJ2-2, with D unresolved. CDR3 sequence: CASSLQTGELFF. As DNA, the CDR3 is TGTGCCAGCAGCTTACAAACCGGGGAGCTGTTTTTT.